These 20 T cell receptor beta chains share one sample of origin, sequenced in a study of blood T cell repertoires in COVID-19. The protocol was immunoSEQ multiplex PCR, while the TCRdb copy is restricted to in-frame clones and leaves out a portion. The table lists 110,000 to 150,000 clones, about 88% of them singletons. The source material was peripheral blood. The receptor source for this set is a human donor in a cohort sampled during active COVID-19.

V is TRBV3-1 (or the pseudogene TRBV3-2) and J is TRBJ2-7; D possibly corresponds to TRBD2 (5 bases). CDR1 LGHDT and CDR2 YNNKEL come from the germline V gene (reference sequence). Trimming cost V 1 base and J 7 bases, with 14 bases left between them. This CDR3 has 14 residues. The CDR3 nucleotides read TGTGCCAGCAGCCAAGGCCCGGGGATGGGGGAGCAGTACTTC. Amino acids: CASSQGPGMGEQYF.

J is TRBJ2-7 and V is TRBV7-8; 10 nucleotides line up with TRBD2. The CDR3 covers 15 residues. Per the germline V gene, CDR1 is SGHVS and CDR2 is FQNEAQ. With V trimmed by 6 bases and J by 1 base, 6 bases remained unmatched. In nucleotides, the CDR3 is TGTGCCAGCAGTCTTAGGACTAGCGGATCCTACGAGCAGTACTTC. Its translation: CASSLRTSGSYEQYF.

This clone was counted between two and nine times. This chain joins TRBV7-2 and TRBJ1-6; no clear D. The germline CDR1 and CDR2 sequences are SGHTA and FQGNSA. CDR3 size: 16 residues. V was cut by 0 bases and J by 7 bases, with 13 bases left in between. As DNA, the CDR3 is TGTGCCAGCAGCTTAGCCCAGGTGCTCCCAAATTCACCCCTCCACTTT. It translates to CASSLAQVLPNSPLHF. Drawing the rest from reference TRBV7-2 and TRBJ1-6, the complete variable domain is GAGVSQSPSNKVTEKGKDVELRCDPISGHTALYWYRQSLGQGLEFLIYFQGNSAPDKSGLPSDRFSAERTGGSVSTLTIQRTQQEDSAVYLCASSLAQVLPNSPLHFGNGTRLTVT.

CDR3 DNA: TGTGCCAGCAGTGAAGGGGGACAGGGGGGCACTGAAGCTTTCTTT. This codes for CASSEGGQGGTEAFF. The V call is TRBV6-1, the J call TRBJ1-1; 11 bases match TRBD1. The ends lost 1 base at V and 4 bases at J; junction bases unmatched: 2. The CDR3 length is 15 residues. In germline, CDR1 is MNHNS, CDR2 SASEGT.

The rearrangement uses TRBV6-5 and TRBJ2-3; 10 bases agree with TRBD1. CDR3 length equals 15 residues. The J segment lost 5 bases and the V segment lost 6 bases, leaving 8 bases of the junction unmatched. Germline assignment: CDR1 MNHEY and CDR2 SVGAGI. The CDR3 DNA follows: TGTGCCAGCAGAGCCGGGACAGGGGTTAGAGATACGCAGTATTTT. Translation: CASRAGTGVRDTQYF.

The chain links TRBV27 to TRBJ2-5; 10 bases are shared with TRBD2. J gave up 1 base and V 5 bases, and 1 base lay outside the gene matches. Germline CDR1 is MNHEY and CDR2 is SMNVEV (reference sequence). The CDR3 has 14 residues. This CDR3 is CASSRLAGQETQYF. The CDR3 DNA reads TGTGCCAGCAGTCGACTAGCGGGCCAAGAGACCCAGTACTTC.

This chain uses TRBV3-1 (or the pseudogene TRBV3-2) with TRBJ2-7, with TRBD1 identical over 9 bases. The CDR3 has 14 amino acids. The germline CDR1 and CDR2 sequences are LGHDT and YNNKEL (reference sequence). The V segment lost 4 bases and the J segment 6 bases; nucleotides outside the gene matches: 7. The CDR3 protein is CASSRHPGQGEQYF. CDR3 DNA sequence: TGTGCCAGCAGCCGCCATCCGGGACAGGGCGAGCAGTACTTC.

J is TRBJ2-5 and V is TRBV28; TRBD1 matches 9 bases. V trimming: 6 bases; J trimming: 4 bases; junction bases outside the gene matches: 6. The CDR3 has 14 amino acids. CDR1 is MDHEN, CDR2 SYDVKM, per germline. CDR3 sequence (DNA): TGTGCCAGCAGCCGGGACAGGGAGACAGAGACCCAGTACTTC. This translates into CASSRDRETETQYF.

The CDR3 nucleotides read TGTGCCAGCAGTTTTGCGGGAGGGCCGACGATAGCCAAAAACATTCAGTACTTC. As protein: CASSFAGGPTIAKNIQYF. The genes are TRBV28 and TRBJ2-4; 9 bases match TRBD2. Germline V CDR1 and CDR2: MDHEN, SYDVKM. CDR3 length: 18 amino acids. V lost 3 bases and J lost 0; bases outside the gene matches: 9.

CDR3 residues: CASSLRTGVNDEQFF. Written as DNA, the CDR3 is TGTGCCAGCAGCTTGAGGACAGGGGTTAATGATGAGCAGTTCTTC. V gene TRBV7-2 combines with J gene TRBJ2-1; TRBD1 matches 9 bases. The germline V gene has CDR1 SGHTA and CDR2 FQGNSA. The trim removed 3 bases at V and 8 bases at J, leaving 8 bases unmatched. The CDR3 has 15 residues.

The gene calls are TRBV7-2 and TRBJ2-7; TRBD2 agrees at 7 bases. The CDR3 is 16 amino acids. Unmatched junction bases numbered 8, after V lost 1 base and J lost 2 bases. Germline V gene sequence: CDR1 SGHTA, CDR2 FQGNSA. The CDR3 bases are TGTGCCAGCAGCTTAGGCCGCGCGGCGGGAGCCTACGAGCAGTACTTC. Its translation is CASSLGRAAGAYEQYF.

This rearrangement joins TRBV19 to TRBJ1-2; the match to TRBD1 covers 7 bases. The CDR3 contains 13 residues. Germline CDR1 LNHDA, CDR2 SQIVND (reference sequence). V was clipped by 2 bases and J by 4 bases; unmatched bases: 1. CDR3 amino acids: CASSISGGYGYTF. CDR3 nucleotides: TGTGCCAGTAGTATATCAGGGGGCTATGGCTACACCTTC.

V and J are TRBV29-1 and TRBJ2-5; 8 bases map to TRBD2. Per the germline V gene, CDR1 is SQVTM and CDR2 is ANQGSEA. The CDR3 is made up of 14 amino acids. Trimming took 1 base from V and 0 from J; bases not matched to a gene: 1. The CDR3 reads CSVEGLAYQETQYF. CDR3 nucleotides: TGCAGCGTTGAAGGACTAGCGTACCAAGAGACCCAGTACTTC. The complete variable domain, with remaining parts taken from reference TRBV29-1 and TRBJ2-5, reads SAVISQKPSRDICQRGTSLTIQCQVDSQVTMMFWYRQQPGQSLTLIATANQGSEATYESGFVIDKFPISRPNLTFSTLTVSNMSPEDSSIYLCSVEGLAYQETQYFGPGTRLLVL.

V usage is TRBV7-2 and J usage is TRBJ1-2; a possible D gene is TRBD1 (6 bases). V lost 3 bases and J lost 6, with 11 bases in between. This CDR3 is built from 13 residues. CDR1 is SGHTA, CDR2 FQGNSA, per germline. Here the CDR3 DNA reads TGTGCCAGCAGCTTGGGGGCAGGGGATGGCTACACCTTC. Protein product: CASSLGAGDGYTF. The entire variable domain, with the rest obtained from reference TRBV7-2 and TRBJ1-2, is as follows: GAGVSQSPSNKVTEKGKDVELRCDPISGHTALYWYRQSLGQGLEFLIYFQGNSAPDKSGLPSDRFSAERTGGSVSTLTIQRTQQEDSAVYLCASSLGAGDGYTFGSGTRLTVV.

The chain has TRBV11-2 and TRBJ1-1; TRBD1 matches at 8 bases. V lost 8 bases to trimming and J lost 5 bases; unmatched junction nucleotides: 13. Germline V gene sequence: CDR1 SGHAT, CDR2 FQNNGV. The CDR3 is made up of 15 amino acids. The CDR3 coding sequence is TGTGCCAGCGCACGGGGGGACAGGCCCGTGACTGAAGCTTTCTTT. It codes for CASARGDRPVTEAFF.

This clone was counted between two and nine times. The rearrangement joins TRBV18 to TRBJ2-2; 9 positions agree with TRBD2. The CDR3 length is 17 residues. In germline, CDR1 is KGHSH, CDR2 LQKENI. The V segment lost 0 bases and the J segment 4 bases; nucleotides outside the gene matches: 6. DNA of the CDR3: TGTGCCAGCTCACCACCTTCCAGCGGGGGGAGCACCGGGGAGCTGTTTTTT. Its protein is CASSPPSSGGSTGELFF.

This chain links TRBV24-1 with TRBJ2-1; D perhaps matches TRBD2 (6 bases). Trimming cost V 4 bases and J 15 bases, with 18 bases left between them. CDR1 is KGHDR, CDR2 SFDVKD, per germline. CDR3 length: 13 residues. This CDR3 reads CATSDSYSGRMFF. DNA for the CDR3: TGTGCCACCAGTGACTCCTATTCCGGGAGAATGTTCTTC.

The CDR3 DNA reads as TGTGCCAGCAGCCAAAACAGGAGGAACACTGAAGCTTTCTTT. Its translation: CASSQNRRNTEAFF. The genes are TRBV4-2 and TRBJ1-1, with D perhaps TRBD1 (5 bases). Germline CDR1 LGHNA, CDR2 YNFKEQ. Deletions cut 2 bases from V and 1 base from J, with 8 bases between. The CDR3 covers 14 residues.

Comment on this clone: Germline is not matched at one junction end, which may reflect a read error. V usage is TRBV12-3 or TRBV12-4 and J usage is TRBJ1-2, with D hard to call. The CDR3 extends over 11 amino acids. CDR3 in DNA: TGTGCCAGCAGTTTTTGGCGCGGGTGCATCTTC. Translated, it gives CASSFWRGCIF.

The V gene is TRBV29-1, the J gene TRBJ1-4; TRBD1 aligns across 9 bases. From germline, CDR1 is SQVTM and CDR2 ANQGSEA. This CDR3 contains 15 residues. Trimming took 5 bases from V and 3 from J; bases not matched to a gene: 7. The CDR3 DNA sequence: TGCAGCGTTCGGGGACAGGGAGGTCCTAATGAAAAACTGTTTTTT. This sequence encodes CSVRGQGGPNEKLFF.